The entry that follows covers one TCR beta chain sequence. This specimen belongs to a study of blood T cell repertoires in COVID-19. Data came from immunoSEQ multiplex PCR; TCRdb stores just in-frame clones and leaves some out. Among 200,000 to 300,000 clones listed, nearly 90% were seen once. Trimming shortened V by 7 bases and J by 0 bases, and 26 bases separated the two germline ends. Germline CDR1 reads SQVTM; CDR2 reads ANQGSEA. The CDR3 sequence is 18 residues long. Sequencing was performed on peripheral blood. The source is a man aged 18 to 29 with active or convalescent COVID-19. This chain uses TRBV29-1 with TRBJ2-3; tentative D call: TRBD1 (6 bases). The CDR3 protein is CSAIGGQTGSVSTDTQYF. CDR3 DNA: TGCAGCGCCATCGGAGGTCAAACAGGGTCTGTTAGCACAGATACGCAGTATTTT.